This record covers a single T cell receptor beta chain. Antigen unknown. The entry originates in a study of T-cell reconstitution after alpha-beta-depleted transplantation in children. Findings of the study overall: High day-60 TCRbeta diversity in some patients came from surviving recipient T cells and thymic progenitors. Roughly two months post-transplant, alpha-beta T cells reportedly originated from several hundred graft clones that had expanded. Newly generated T cells supplied most T-cell counts and diversity one year post-transplant.

This sample's TCRbeta library carried unique molecular identifier barcodes. One entry per CDR3 protein, called by TCRdb with MiXCR from the PCR reads. The top ten clones hold 0.79% of a sample with approximately 650,000 distinct CDR3 sequences, over 10% of them seen once. Germline CDR1 is MGHRA and CDR2 is YSYEKL. CDR3 length: 15 amino acids. The V gene end was trimmed by 6 bases and the J gene end by 7 bases; junction bases not matched to a gene: 11. The input for sequencing was PBMCs, taken before TCRalphabeta/CD19-depleted stem cell transplant. The source of this sequence is a girl between 2 and 10 years old with congenital amegakaryocytic thrombocytopenia, due to receive a stem cell transplant. The chain recombines TRBV4-1 with TRBJ2-1, with TRBD1 matching over 8 bases. The CDR3 spells CASSDQGANPNEQFF. CDR3 bases: TGCGCCAGCAGTGACCAGGGGGCAAATCCGAATGAGCAGTTCTTC.